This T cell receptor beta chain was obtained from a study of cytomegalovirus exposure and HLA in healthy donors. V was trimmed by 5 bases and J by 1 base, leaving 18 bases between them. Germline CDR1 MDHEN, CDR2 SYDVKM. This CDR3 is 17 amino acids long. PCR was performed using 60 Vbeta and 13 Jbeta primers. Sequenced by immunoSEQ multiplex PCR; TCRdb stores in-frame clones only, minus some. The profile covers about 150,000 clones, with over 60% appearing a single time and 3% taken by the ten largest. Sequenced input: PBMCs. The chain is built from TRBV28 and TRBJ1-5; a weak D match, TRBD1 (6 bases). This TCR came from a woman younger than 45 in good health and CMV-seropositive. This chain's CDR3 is CASSPRRGGLSNQPQHF. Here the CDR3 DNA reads TGTGCCAGCAGTCCCCGCAGGGGAGGGTTGAGCAATCAGCCCCAGCATTTT.